This TCR beta chain was sequenced for a study of blood T cell repertoires in COVID-19. Measured with immunoSEQ multiplex PCR; TCRdb has only the in-frame clones, and not every one. The top ten clones hold 8% to 10% of a sample with about 280,000 clones, about four fifths of them seen once. Sequenced input: peripheral blood. The source of this sequence is a woman in her 50s who had recovered from COVID-19.

The CDR3 nucleotides are TGTGCCAGCAGAGTAGCGGGAGGGGAGGGGACCCAGTACTTC. Translating gives CASRVAGGEGTQYF. This chain joins TRBV6-5 and TRBJ2-5; TRBD2 matches 11 bases. This CDR3 is 14 amino acids long. Germline V gene sequence: CDR1 MNHEY, CDR2 SVGAGI. The trim removed 6 bases at V and 7 bases at J, leaving 7 bases unmatched.